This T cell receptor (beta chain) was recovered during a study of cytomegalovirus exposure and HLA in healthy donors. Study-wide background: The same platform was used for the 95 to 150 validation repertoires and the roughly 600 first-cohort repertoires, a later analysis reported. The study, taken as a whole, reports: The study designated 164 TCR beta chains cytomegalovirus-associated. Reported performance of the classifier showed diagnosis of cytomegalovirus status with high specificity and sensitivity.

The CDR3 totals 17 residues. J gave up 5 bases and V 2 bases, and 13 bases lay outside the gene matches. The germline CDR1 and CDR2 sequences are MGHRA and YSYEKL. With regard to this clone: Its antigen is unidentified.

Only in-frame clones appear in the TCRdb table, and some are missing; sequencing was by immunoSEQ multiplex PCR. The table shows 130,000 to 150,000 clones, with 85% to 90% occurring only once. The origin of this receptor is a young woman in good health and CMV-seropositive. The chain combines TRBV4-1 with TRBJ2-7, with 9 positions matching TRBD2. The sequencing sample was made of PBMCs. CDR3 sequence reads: CASSQQKETSGFDEQYF. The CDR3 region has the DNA TGCGCCAGCAGCCAACAAAAGGAGACTAGCGGTTTCGACGAGCAGTACTTC.